The T cell receptor (beta chain) described here comes from a study of metastatic and nonmetastatic thyroid tumors. Turning to the study itself: It was across blood and tumor or nodule tissue from malignant and benign thyroid patients that repertoires were compared.

Prior to thyroid surgery, none of the patients had received any treatment. The authors' processing: Between-group CDR3 differences, defined by clinicopathological status, yielded a distant-metastasis classifier for papillary thyroid cancer. TCRdb recomputed clones from the PCR reads via MiXCR. These V and J calls derive from TCRdb rather than the authors' analysis. The table lists over 25,000 clones, under 20% of them singletons. This clone appeared many times. Within the sample, other DNA sequences also encode this same CDR3. This TCR was sampled from a female donor with papillary thyroid cancer or a benign thyroid nodule (not recorded which). Some clones in this sample may be carry-over from other donors' samples. Sequenced material: blood.

The chain's CDR3 is CASRQSGETQYF. CDR3 nucleotides: TGTGCCAGTAGACAGAGTGGGGAGACCCAGTACTTC. The chain carries TRBV19 and TRBJ2-5; no definite D call. Germline CDR1 reads LNHDA; CDR2 reads SQIVND (reference sequence). This CDR3 region has 12 residues. The ends were cut back, 6 bases at V and 5 bases at J, with 10 bases in the middle.